Listed below are T cell receptor beta chains from one sample, sequenced in a study of CD8+CD57+ T cells in acquired aplastic anemia. TCRdb itself ran the reads through MiXCR, one entry per CDR3 protein. Of about 160,000 distinct CDR3 sequences listed, around 45% are singletons. The sequencing input was sorted CD4+, CD8+, or CD8+CD57+ T cells (not recorded which) from PBMCs. These receptors all stem from a human donor in good health. Both conserved end residues are part of each CDR3. Each record gives: J gene, D gene, V gene, clone size, CDR3 protein, CDR3 DNA. A D gene is named only where the DNA matches it firmly. Some rows have no size entry. The others give once, few or many, or a class for an expanded clone.

>TRBJ2-5|NA|TRBV5-4|NA
CASSRTGETQYF
TGTGCCAGCAGCCGAACAGGGGAGACCCAGTACTTC
>TRBJ2-7|TRBD2|TRBV5-4|many
CASSLLAGSSYEQYF
TGTGCCAGCAGCTTATTAGCGGGGAGCTCCTACGAGCAGTACTTC
>TRBJ1-4|NA|TRBV7-2|NA
CASSLDRVTKKLFF
TGTGCCAGCAGCTTAGACAGGGTAACAAAAAAACTGTTTTTT
>TRBJ2-7|NA|TRBV15|few
CATSRGARAYEQYF
TGTGCCACCAGCAGAGGGGCTCGTGCCTACGAGCAGTACTTC
>TRBJ2-3|TRBD2|TRBV5-5|many
CASSLGASGVTDTQYF
TGTGCCAGCAGCTTGGGTGCTAGCGGAGTCACAGATACGCAGTATTTT
>TRBJ2-7|NA|TRBV24-1|NA
CATSDFTARGYEQYF
TGTGCCACCAGTGATTTCACAGCCAGAGGCTACGAGCAGTACTTC
>TRBJ2-3|TRBD2|TRBV20-1|many
CSARDLAGVRTDTQYF
TGCAGTGCTAGAGACCTAGCGGGAGTTCGGACAGATACGCAGTATTTT
>TRBJ2-3|NA|TRBV5-1|NA
CASSSPLGVSDTQYF
TGCGCCAGCAGCTCCCCCCTGGGCGTCTCAGATACGCAGTATTTT
>TRBJ1-6|NA|TRBV25-1|NA
CASSTKQVSPLHF
TGTGCCAGCAGTACCAAGCAGGTTTCACCCCTCCACTTT
>TRBJ2-7|NA|TRBV3-1|NA
CASSPGGTGVYEQYF
TGTGCCAGCAGTCCGGGGGGGACAGGAGTCTACGAGCAGTACTTC
>TRBJ2-3|NA|TRBV20-1|many
CSARDRFFTDTQYF
TGCAGTGCTCGCGACAGGTTTTTCACAGATACGCAGTATTTT
>TRBJ2-2|TRBD2|TRBV12-3/TRBV12-4|NA
CASSLFPSGVSGELLF
TGTGCCAGCAGTTTGTTCCCTAGCGGCGTGAGCGGGGAGCTGCTTTTT
>TRBJ1-4|NA|TRBV20-1|NA
CSARAPGRGNEKLFF
TGCAGTGCTAGGGCCCCAGGGAGAGGTAATGAAAAACTGTTTTTT
>TRBJ2-7|NA|TRBV7-3|NA
CASSSELYSYEQYF
TGTGCCAGCAGCTCAGAGCTTTACTCCTACGAGCAGTACTTC
>TRBJ2-3|TRBD2|TRBV12-3/TRBV12-4|NA
CASSFTSGGDTQYF
TGTGCCAGCAGTTTCACTAGCGGGGGAGATACGCAGTATTTT
>TRBJ2-2|TRBD2|TRBV19|NA
CASSRGLAGGINTGELFF
TGTGCCAGTAGTAGGGGACTAGCGGGAGGAATAAACACCGGGGAGCTGTTTTTT
>TRBJ1-4|TRBD1|TRBV6-1|many
CASRGQEKLFF
TGTGCCAGCAGGGGACAGGAAAAACTGTTTTTT
>TRBJ2-1|TRBD2|TRBV5-1|many
CASSLLAGVDSYNEQFF
TGCGCCAGCAGCTTACTAGCGGGAGTGGACTCCTACAATGAGCAGTTCTTC
>TRBJ2-3|NA|TRBV2|many
CASSEASVSGVDTQYF
TGTGCCAGCAGTGAAGCCTCGGTTTCCGGGGTGGATACGCAGTATTTT
>TRBJ2-1|TRBD2|TRBV9|NA
CASSPPGTTNEQFF
TGTGCCAGCAGCCCCCCCGGGACTACCAATGAGCAGTTCTTC
>TRBJ2-3|TRBD2|TRBV20-1|many
CSARSGLASTDTQYF
TGCAGTGCTAGATCTGGACTAGCGAGCACAGATACGCAGTATTTT
>TRBJ1-1|NA|TRBV10-3|NA
CAIRRGQNTEAFF
TGTGCCATCCGCCGGGGGCAGAACACTGAAGCTTTCTTT
>TRBJ2-7|NA|TRBV5-4|many
CASSLETVYEQYF
TGTGCCAGCAGCTTGGAGACAGTTTACGAGCAGTACTTC
>TRBJ2-1|NA|TRBV18|few
CASSPGNSYNEQFF
TGTGCCAGCTCACCGGGGAACTCCTACAATGAGCAGTTCTTC
>TRBJ1-2|NA|TRBV10-3|few
CAISHGQRLNYGYTF
TGTGCCATCAGTCACGGACAACGGCTTAACTATGGCTACACCTTC
>TRBJ2-1|TRBD2|TRBV12-3/TRBV12-4|many
CASTSRGGADYNEQFF
TGTGCCAGCACCTCTCGGGGGGGCGCAGACTACAATGAGCAGTTCTTC
>TRBJ1-1|TRBD1|TRBV12-3/TRBV12-4|NA
CASNLDRGAEAFF
TGTGCCAGCAACCTGGACAGGGGCGCTGAAGCTTTCTTT
>TRBJ2-2|TRBD1|TRBV3-1|NA
CASSRTGTGVTGELFF
TGTGCCAGCAGCCGCACCGGGACAGGGGTCACCGGGGAGCTGTTTTTT
>TRBJ1-3|NA|TRBV20-1|NA
CSARNTFLGGNTIYF
TGCAGTGCTAGAAATACATTCCTGGGAGGAAACACCATATATTTT
>TRBJ2-7|NA|TRBV24-1|many
CATSSGAVSSYEQYF
TGTGCCACCAGTTCCGGGGCCGTGAGCTCCTACGAGCAGTACTTC
>TRBJ1-2|TRBD1|TRBV2|NA
CASSAAGGKFRYGYTF
TGTGCCAGCAGTGCGGCAGGGGGTAAATTTCGGTATGGCTACACCTTC
>TRBJ2-1|NA|TRBV4-2|many
CASSQDLGGSYNEQFF
TGTGCCAGCAGCCAAGATCTAGGAGGGAGCTACAATGAGCAGTTCTTC
>TRBJ1-3|NA|TRBV12-3/TRBV12-4|NA
CASRSGFSGNTIYF
TGTGCCAGCCGGAGCGGTTTCTCTGGAAACACCATATATTTT
>TRBJ2-7|TRBD2|TRBV7-9|NA
CASSHIGLADYEQYF
TGTGCCAGCAGCCATATCGGACTAGCGGACTACGAGCAGTACTTC
>TRBJ2-5|TRBD2|TRBV15|NA
CATSRDYGGIQGTQYF
TGTGCCACCAGCAGAGATTACGGGGGGATCCAAGGGACCCAGTACTTC
>TRBJ2-5|NA|TRBV20-1|once
CSAKKAGQETQYF
TGCAGTGCTAAAAAAGCGGGTCAAGAGACCCAGTACTTC
>TRBJ1-2|NA|TRBV5-1|many
CASSSSGATDYGYTF
TGCGCCAGCAGCTCGTCAGGTGCTACGGACTATGGCTACACCTTC
>TRBJ1-5|NA|TRBV6-1|many
CASTPDQRAQPQHF
TGTGCCAGCACCCCCGACCAGAGGGCACAGCCCCAGCATTTT
>TRBJ2-2|TRBD2|TRBV2|NA
CASSRTSSNTGELFF
TGTGCCAGCAGTCGGACTAGCTCGAACACCGGGGAGCTGTTTTTT
>TRBJ2-2|NA|TRBV19|few
CASTPWDLVGELFF
TGTGCCAGTACTCCCTGGGACCTCGTCGGGGAGCTGTTTTTT
>TRBJ2-1|NA|TRBV5-1|many
CASSLSAGYYNEQFF
TGCGCCAGCAGCTTATCCGCGGGGTATTACAATGAGCAGTTCTTC
>TRBJ2-7|TRBD2|TRBV7-8|many
CASSLGASGGHEQYF
TGTGCCAGCAGCTTAGGGGCTAGCGGAGGCCACGAGCAGTACTTC
>TRBJ1-6|NA|TRBV15|NA
CATTPNANSPLHF
TGTGCCACCACCCCAAACGCTAATTCACCCCTCCACTTT
>TRBJ2-3|TRBD1|TRBV7-7|many
CASSPGGTDTQYF
TGTGCTAGCAGCCCAGGGGGTACAGATACGCAGTATTTT
>TRBJ2-7|TRBD1|TRBV7-2|NA
CASSGDRAEQYF
TGTGCCAGCAGCGGTGACAGGGCCGAGCAGTACTTC
>TRBJ2-5|NA|TRBV20-1|NA
CSAKGQRRAISETQYF
TGCAGTGCTAAGGGCCAACGGAGGGCAATTTCAGAGACCCAGTACTTC
>TRBJ1-1|NA|TRBV5-6|NA
CASSWTWGRNTEAFF
TGTGCCAGCAGCTGGACATGGGGAAGGAACACTGAAGCTTTCTTT
>TRBJ1-2|NA|TRBV5-5|NA
CASSLEIGRKGYGYTF
TGTGCCAGCAGCTTGGAAATAGGACGGAAAGGCTATGGCTACACCTTC
>TRBJ1-1|TRBD1|TRBV7-9|many
CASSPDRALNTEAFF
TGTGCCAGCAGCCCCGACAGGGCGCTGAACACTGAAGCTTTCTTT
>TRBJ2-7|NA|TRBV19|NA
CASSIGVTPTYEQYF
TGTGCCAGTAGTATAGGGGTGACCCCAACCTACGAGCAGTACTTC
>TRBJ2-5|NA|TRBV7-6|many
CASSVDRQETQYF
TGTGCCAGCAGCGTCGACCGTCAAGAGACCCAGTACTTC
>TRBJ2-1|TRBD2|TRBV20-1|NA
CSASTSGSPDGYNEQFF
TGCAGTGCTTCAACTAGCGGGAGCCCCGATGGCTACAATGAGCAGTTCTTC
>TRBJ1-2|NA|TRBV7-9|NA
CASSSVEGLNYGYTF
TGTGCCAGCAGCTCGGTTGAAGGGTTAAACTATGGCTACACCTTC